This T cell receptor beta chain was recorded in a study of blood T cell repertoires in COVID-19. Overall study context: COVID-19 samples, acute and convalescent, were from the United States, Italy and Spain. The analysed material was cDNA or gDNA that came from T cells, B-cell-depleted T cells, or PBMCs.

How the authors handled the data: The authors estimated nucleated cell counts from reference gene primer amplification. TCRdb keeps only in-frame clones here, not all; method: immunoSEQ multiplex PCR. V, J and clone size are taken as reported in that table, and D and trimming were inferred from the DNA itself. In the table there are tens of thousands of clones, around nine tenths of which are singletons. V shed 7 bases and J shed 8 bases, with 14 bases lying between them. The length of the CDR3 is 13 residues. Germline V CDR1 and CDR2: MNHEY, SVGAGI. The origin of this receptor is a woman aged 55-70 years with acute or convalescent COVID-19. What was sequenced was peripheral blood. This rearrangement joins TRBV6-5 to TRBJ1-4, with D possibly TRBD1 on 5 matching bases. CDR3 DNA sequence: TGTGCCAGCATCGGGGGATTTGGAGAAAAACTGTTTTTT. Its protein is CASIGGFGEKLFF.